The entry below describes one TCR beta chain. Its antigen remains unidentified. The length of the CDR3 is 15 residues. The V segment lost 4 bases and the J segment 4 bases; nucleotides outside the gene matches: 7. The germline V gene has CDR1 LGHNA and CDR2 YSLEER. The data stem from a study of T cell responses to AZD1222 COVID-19 vaccine. Overall study findings and caveats: It should be noted that donors were predominantly white British and more often female, and clonal diversity was possibly underestimated.

Measured with immunoSEQ multiplex PCR; TCRdb has only the in-frame clones, and not every one. The sample carries over 140,000 clones, about 91% recorded once. The sequencing here drew on peripheral blood, taken 28 days after the second AZD1222 dose. The source is an adult who received the AZD1222 COVID-19 vaccine. V and J are TRBV4-3 and TRBJ1-2, with 9 bases that match TRBD1. CDR3 sequence reads: CASSRGTGYIYGYTF. CDR3 coding DNA: TGCGCCAGCAGCCGTGGGACAGGGTACATCTATGGCTACACCTTC.